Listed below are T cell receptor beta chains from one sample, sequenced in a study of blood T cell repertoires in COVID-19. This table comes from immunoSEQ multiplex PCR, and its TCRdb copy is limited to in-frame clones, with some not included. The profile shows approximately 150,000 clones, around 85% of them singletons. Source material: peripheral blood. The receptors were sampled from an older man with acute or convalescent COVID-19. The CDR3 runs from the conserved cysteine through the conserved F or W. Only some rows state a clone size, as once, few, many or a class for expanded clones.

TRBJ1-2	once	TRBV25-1	CASSAGQGVYGYTF
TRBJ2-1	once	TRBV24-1	CATSDPGRLAGDPSYNEQFF
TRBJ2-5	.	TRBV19	CASSIVARGRETQYF
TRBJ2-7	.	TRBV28	CASRSPFRDRGAYEQYF
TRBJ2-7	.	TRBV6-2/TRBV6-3	CASSPSGTGGESYEQYF
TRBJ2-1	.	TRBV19	CASSPASVLNNEQFF
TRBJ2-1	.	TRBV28	CASREAGGRYNEQFF
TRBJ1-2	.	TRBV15	CATSRDYRGSYGYTF
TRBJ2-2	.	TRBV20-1	CSASKGLASFGELFF
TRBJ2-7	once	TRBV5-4	CASSLEQLSGGEQYF
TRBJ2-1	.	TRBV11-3	CASSLEAGIYNEQFF
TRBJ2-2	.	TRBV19	CASSIVGSSGQGTGELFF
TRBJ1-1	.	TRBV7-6	CASSLVQGDTEAFF
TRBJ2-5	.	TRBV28	CASRVGGDQETQYF
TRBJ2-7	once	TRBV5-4	CASSLDLAGDGQYF
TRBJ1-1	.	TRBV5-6	CASSLEGFGAFF
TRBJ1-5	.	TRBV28	CATRGQGYQPQHF
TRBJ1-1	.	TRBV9	CASSVVGVNTEAFF
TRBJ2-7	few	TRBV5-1	CASSLGHSGLEQYF
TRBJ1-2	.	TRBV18	CASSPGPRRDGGYTF
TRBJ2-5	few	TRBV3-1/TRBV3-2	CASSSQTSGRGLPQETQYF
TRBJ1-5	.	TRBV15	CATSRDRQNQPQHF
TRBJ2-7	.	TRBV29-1	CSVEASSYPYEQYF
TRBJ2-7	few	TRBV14	CASSQRTSGMGAREQYF
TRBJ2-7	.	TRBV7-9	CASSPGQQPYEQYF
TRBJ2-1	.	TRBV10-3	CAISDTDPVYNEQFF
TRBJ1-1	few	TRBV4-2	CASSPGQNTEAFF
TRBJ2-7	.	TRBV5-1	CASSLTTAGYEQYF
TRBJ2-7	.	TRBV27	CASRPTNLFGEQYF
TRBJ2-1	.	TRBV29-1	CSVGRGTYNEQFF